Below, 32 T cell receptor beta chains from the same sample are listed, as sequenced in a study of identifying expanded T cells in peripheral blood. Data came from immunoSEQ multiplex PCR; TCRdb stores just in-frame clones and leaves some out. The sample lists about 100,000 clones, approximately 88% occurring once. The sequencing sample was made of blood. These receptors all come from a person aged 18 to 70 in good health.

This rearrangement joins TRBV7-6 to TRBJ2-2; the D gene is possibly TRBD1 (7 bases). Trimming took 0 bases from V and 7 from J, leaving 21 bases between them. Germline V gives CDR1 SGHVS, CDR2 FNYEAQ. CDR3 length equals 18 residues. The CDR3 here is CASSLALAGGNQDGELFF. The CDR3 DNA reads TGTGCCAGCAGCTTAGCCTTGGCAGGGGGGAATCAGGACGGGGAGCTGTTTTTT. Filled out from reference TRBV7-6 and TRBJ2-2, the complete variable domain reads GAGVSQSPRYKVTKRGQDVALRCDPISGHVSLYWYRQALGQGPEFLTYFNYEAQQDKSGLPNDRFSAERPEGSISTLTIQRTEQRDSAMYRCASSLALAGGNQDGELFFGEGSRLTVL.

V is TRBV5-1 and J is TRBJ2-1, with TRBD1 as a possible D gene (6 bases). The CDR3 contains 18 residues. Trimming removed 5 bases at V and 5 bases at J, with 26 bases between. Germline V gene lookup returns CDR1 SGHRS and CDR2 YFSETQ. CDR3 loop: CASRAGTPRKRSDNEQFF. For the CDR3, the DNA is TGCGCCAGCAGGGCCGGGACACCTAGGAAGAGGAGCGACAATGAGCAGTTCTTC.

The V call is TRBV20-1, the J call TRBJ1-1, with 7 bases fitting TRBD1. The germline V gene encodes CDR1 DFQATT and CDR2 SNEGSKA (reference sequence). V lost 6 bases, J lost 4 bases, and 2 bases stayed unmatched. This CDR3 is 11 amino acids long. The CDR3 region has the DNA TGCAGTGCAGGGGACAGCACTGAAGCTTTCTTT. It specifies CSAGDSTEAFF.

This clone appeared once. This CDR3 reads CASSQDVAEDDGELFF. In DNA, the CDR3 is TGTGCCAGCAGCCAAGACGTGGCGGAAGATGACGGGGAGCTGTTTTTT. V is TRBV14 and J is TRBJ2-2, with D unclear. V was cut by 0 bases and J by 7 bases, with 15 bases left in between. Germline V lookup: CDR1 SGHDN, CDR2 FVKESK. The CDR3 runs to 16 residues.

The chain couples TRBV7-2 to TRBJ2-2; D is possibly TRBD2 (6 bases). V dropped 5 bases and J dropped 2 bases, with 18 bases sitting between them. The CDR3 is made up of 17 amino acids. Germline values: CDR1 SGHTA, CDR2 FQGNSA. Here the CDR3 DNA reads TGTGCCAGCAGCCTCGGTAGCGGTCCCACTAACACCGGGGAGCTGTTTTTT. This gives the protein CASSLGSGPTNTGELFF. The variable domain in full, with the rest retrieved from reference TRBV7-2 and TRBJ2-2, is GAGVSQSPSNKVTEKGKDVELRCDPISGHTALYWYRQSLGQGLEFLIYFQGNSAPDKSGLPSDRFSAERTGGSVSTLTIQRTQQEDSAVYLCASSLGSGPTNTGELFFGEGSRLTVL.

CDR3 sequence reads: CASSQDRWKRGSLSEKLFF. The DNA for the CDR3 is TGTGCCAGCAGCCAAGATCGGTGGAAAAGAGGGAGTTTGTCTGAAAAACTGTTTTTT. J is TRBJ1-4 and V is TRBV5-4; D gene ambiguous. Trimming pared 4 bases from V and 7 bases from J, leaving 29 bases between. The V gene's germline CDR1 is SGHNT and CDR2 YYREEE (reference sequence). CDR3 length equals 19 residues.

The chain carries TRBV30 and TRBJ1-1, with 9 bases fitting TRBD1. V trimming: 4 bases; J trimming: 4 bases; junction bases outside the gene matches: 4. The CDR3 has 13 amino acids. Germline-derived CDR1 and CDR2 are GTSNPN and SVGIG (reference sequence). CDR3 amino acids: CAWNRGRGTEAFF. CDR3 DNA sequence: TGTGCCTGGAACAGGGGGCGCGGCACTGAAGCTTTCTTT.

CDR3: CASSIRGLTYEQYF. The CDR3 DNA sequence: TGTGCCAGCAGTATTCGGGGACTGACCTACGAGCAGTACTTC. J is TRBJ2-7 and V is TRBV2, with D maybe TRBD2 (6 bases). V lost 5 bases, J lost 2 bases, and 13 bases lay in between. The CDR3 covers 14 residues. The germline CDR1 and CDR2 sequences are SNHLY and FYNNEI.

This chain links TRBV5-1 with TRBJ2-7; the D gene is possibly TRBD2 (6 bases). The CDR3 consists of 15 residues. Germline V gene sequence: CDR1 SGHRS, CDR2 YFSETQ. The V gene lost 4 bases and the J gene lost 3 bases, with 17 bases spanning the gap. The CDR3 nucleotides are TGCGCCAGCAGCAGGGGTGGCGGGGAATTCTACGAGCAGTACTTC. This codes for CASSRGGGEFYEQYF.

The rearrangement uses TRBV11-3 and TRBJ1-1; no clear D. V was cut by 2 bases and J by 1 base, with 11 bases left in between. Germline V gene lookup returns CDR1 SGHNT and CDR2 YENEEA. The CDR3 is 15 amino acids. The CDR3: CASSLNSYENTEAFF. CDR3 DNA: TGTGCCAGCAGCTTAAACAGCTATGAGAACACTGAAGCTTTCTTT.

The chain couples TRBV18 to TRBJ1-1; D may be TRBD1 (5 bases). The CDR3 totals 15 residues. V lost 3 bases to trimming and J lost 1 base, with 12 bases between them. Germline V CDR1 and CDR2: KGHSH, LQKENI. In nucleotides, the CDR3 is TGTGCCAGCTCACCTACCGGGACGGGGAACACTGAAGCTTTCTTT. This encodes CASSPTGTGNTEAFF.

CDR3 residues: CASNAGAPGTAYGYTF. The CDR3 region has the DNA TGCGCCAGCAACGCAGGCGCTCCTGGAACTGCCTATGGCTACACCTTC. The chain is built from TRBV5-1 and TRBJ1-2, with D unresolved. The ends were cut back, 6 bases at V and 4 bases at J, with 22 bases in the middle. This CDR3 has 16 residues. Germline CDR1 reads SGHRS; CDR2 reads YFSETQ.

The count of this clone is one. This rearrangement joins TRBV30 to TRBJ1-2; 11 bases agree with TRBD1. This CDR3 has 14 residues. Trimming cost V 4 bases and J 4 bases; bases outside gene matches: 5. Germline loops: CDR1 GTSNPN, CDR2 SVGIG (reference sequence). The DNA of the CDR3 is TGTGCCTGGATTGGGACAGGGGGTTCCTATGGCTACACCTTC. The encoded protein is CAWIGTGGSYGYTF.

CDR3: CASRRDREHEQYF. The CDR3 DNA sequence: TGTGCCAGCAGGAGGGACAGGGAGCACGAGCAGTACTTC. The chain joins TRBV2 to TRBJ2-7; 9 bases are a match to TRBD1. CDR3 size: 13 residues. Germline CDR1 reads SNHLY; CDR2 reads FYNNEI. With 6 bases clipped from V and 5 bases from J, the junction kept 5 bases outside the gene matches.

The V and J genes are TRBV29-1 and TRBJ1-1; 8 bases are a match to TRBD1. V lost 7 bases, J lost 11 bases, and 15 bases stayed unmatched. Per germline, CDR1 SQVTM and CDR2 ANQGSEA. This CDR3 region has 13 residues. CDR3 amino acids: CSAPTDDRGTAFF. The CDR3 region has the DNA TGCAGCGCCCCAACAGACGACAGGGGAACCGCTTTCTTT. The full variable domain, its missing parts supplied by reference TRBV29-1 and TRBJ1-1, is SAVISQKPSRDICQRGTSLTIQCQVDSQVTMMFWYRQQPGQSLTLIATANQGSEATYESGFVIDKFPISRPNLTFSTLTVSNMSPEDSSIYLCSAPTDDRGTAFFGQGTRLTVV.

This chain links TRBV6-5 with TRBJ1-1, with 7 bases lining up with TRBD1. Trimming removed 2 bases from V and 1 base from J; junction bases left unmatched: 4. Germline lookup yields CDR1 MNHEY and CDR2 SVGAGI. The CDR3 has 15 amino acids. Written as DNA, the CDR3 is TGTGCCAGCAGTTACGCGGACAGGTCGAACACTGAAGCTTTCTTT. Protein: CASSYADRSNTEAFF.

This chain joins TRBV14 and TRBJ1-1; maybe TRBD1 (6 bases). V shed 2 bases and J shed 7 bases, with 14 bases lying between them. Per the germline V gene, CDR1 is SGHDN and CDR2 is FVKESK. This CDR3 spans 14 amino acids. The CDR3 sequence is CASSQSPGQREAFF. CDR3 DNA: TGTGCCAGCAGCCAATCCCCAGGACAGCGTGAAGCTTTCTTT.

The chain uses TRBV2 and TRBJ1-3, with unresolved D. The CDR3 extends over 15 amino acids. V was cut by 2 bases and J by 4 bases, with 12 bases left in between. The germline V gene encodes CDR1 SNHLY and CDR2 FYNNEI. The CDR3 sequence is CASSEIQQPGNTIYF. Written as DNA, the CDR3 is TGTGCCAGCAGTGAAATACAACAGCCCGGAAACACCATATATTTT.

V and J are TRBV5-1 and TRBJ2-1; 8 bases line up with TRBD2. Germline V lookup: CDR1 SGHRS, CDR2 YFSETQ. V shed 3 bases and J 8 bases; nucleotides not matched to a gene: 7. This CDR3 has 14 residues. The CDR3 is CASSWGLDSHEQFF. The DNA for the CDR3 is TGCGCCAGCAGCTGGGGACTAGATAGTCATGAGCAGTTCTTC.

This clone turned up a few times. This chain connects TRBV18 to TRBJ1-1; unclear D gene. Germline V gene data show CDR1 as KGHSH and CDR2 as LQKENI. The CDR3 length is 15 residues. Trimming cost V 0 bases and J 7 bases, with 15 bases left between them. The CDR3 DNA follows: TGTGCCAGCTCACCACCGTCAGTATTTTCTGGTGAAGCTTTCTTT. This sequence encodes CASSPPSVFSGEAFF.

This clone showed up just once. This chain joins TRBV19 and TRBJ2-2; D may match TRBD1 or TRBD2 (5 bases each). This CDR3 is 14 amino acids long. Germline V lookup: CDR1 LNHDA, CDR2 SQIVND (reference sequence). Trimming took off 9 bases at V and 2 bases at J, with 13 bases between the two ends. The CDR3 loop reads CASKGEPNTGELFF. DNA for the CDR3: TGTGCCAGCAAAGGGGAGCCAAACACCGGGGAGCTGTTTTTT.

The chain links TRBV5-4 to TRBJ2-1; 7 positions agree with TRBD1. CDR3 length: 12 amino acids. Per the germline V gene, CDR1 is SGHNT and CDR2 is YYREEE (reference sequence). The V and J ends lost 2 bases and 13 bases, in that order; junction bases with no gene match: 6. The CDR3 region is CASSFTGEGQFF. The CDR3 coding sequence is TGTGCCAGCAGCTTTACAGGGGAAGGTCAGTTCTTC.

This clone was recorded only once. V and J are TRBV18 and TRBJ2-7, with 9 nucleotides matching TRBD1. The V segment lost 4 bases and the J segment 0 bases; nucleotides outside the gene matches: 7. Germline-derived CDR1 and CDR2 are KGHSH and LQKENI. This CDR3 is built from 16 residues. CDR3 amino acids: CASSLSLDRGSYEQYF. Written as DNA, the CDR3 is TGTGCCAGCTCACTTTCCCTGGACAGGGGCTCCTACGAGCAGTACTTC.

This sequence joins TRBV6-1 and TRBJ1-3, with D maybe TRBD1 (5 bases). Germline CDR1 MNHNS, CDR2 SASEGT. The CDR3 runs to 14 residues. V was shortened by 1 base and J by 8 bases, with 12 bases between the two germline ends. Written as DNA, the CDR3 is TGTGCCAGCAGTGAAGGAGGGAGGGGTGACACCATATATTTT. Amino acid sequence: CASSEGGRGDTIYF.

The gene calls are TRBV5-6 and TRBJ2-1; 11 bases align to TRBD2. Losses at the gene ends were 0 bases for V and 5 bases for J; bases not matched to a gene: 4. Germline CDR1 reads SGHDT; CDR2 reads YYEEEE. CDR3 size: 16 residues. Here the CDR3 DNA reads TGTGCCAGCAGCTTGGACGGGACTAGCGGAAACAATGAGCAGTTCTTC. The encoded protein is CASSLDGTSGNNEQFF.

V and J are TRBV18 and TRBJ1-6; TRBD1 matches at 12 bases. This CDR3 has 19 residues. The germline gives CDR1 KGHSH, CDR2 LQKENI. V lost 5 bases and J lost 5; bases outside the gene matches: 13. The DNA of the CDR3 is TGTGCCAGCTCAAAAACCGGGACAGGGGGCGCGTCAAATAATTCACCCCTCCACTTT. As protein: CASSKTGTGGASNNSPLHF.

A single count supports this clone. The chain combines TRBV7-8 with TRBJ1-2, with 9 positions matching TRBD1. V shed 5 bases, J shed 6 bases, and the junction held 10 bases outside the gene matches. The CDR3 spans 15 residues. Germline assignment: CDR1 SGHVS and CDR2 FQNEAQ. The CDR3, as DNA: TGTGCCAGCAGCCTAAGGGACAGGGTATCCAATGGCTACACCTTC. Translation gives CASSLRDRVSNGYTF.

The sample holds one count of this clone. The chain carries TRBV11-3 and TRBJ1-1, with D uncertain. There are 12 residues in the CDR3. Per the germline V gene, CDR1 is SGHNT and CDR2 is YENEEA. Trimming took 5 bases from V and 1 from J, leaving 5 bases between them. CDR3: CASSAGNTEAFF. The CDR3 DNA sequence: TGTGCCAGCAGCGCAGGGAACACTGAAGCTTTCTTT.

The chain has TRBV25-1 and TRBJ1-4; maybe TRBD1 (5 bases). Germline V gene sequence: CDR1 MGHDK, CDR2 SYGVNS. Trimming pared 1 base from V and 8 bases from J, leaving 14 bases between. The CDR3 is 15 amino acids. This chain's CDR3 is CASSELRGMGEKLFF. DNA for the CDR3: TGTGCCAGCAGTGAATTAAGGGGTATGGGAGAAAAACTGTTTTTT.

This chain links TRBV19 with TRBJ1-6, with D possibly TRBD1 on 6 matching bases. Trimming removed 5 bases from V and 7 bases from J, with 9 bases in between. This CDR3 is 13 amino acids long. The germline gives CDR1 LNHDA, CDR2 SQIVND (reference sequence). The CDR3 sequence is CASSPGENSPLHF. The DNA of the CDR3 is TGTGCCAGTAGTCCAGGGGAGAATTCACCCCTCCACTTT.

About this clone: Other DNA sequences in the sample encode the same CDR3. The V and J genes are TRBV19 and TRBJ1-5; the match to TRBD1 covers 10 bases. V dropped 5 bases and J dropped 2; count of bases not matched to a gene: 0. The CDR3 covers 14 residues. Per germline, CDR1 LNHDA and CDR2 SQIVND (reference sequence). CDR3 DNA: TGTGCCAGTAGTGGGACAGGGGGCAATCAGCCCCAGCATTTT. This sequence encodes CASSGTGGNQPQHF.

The chain joins TRBV4-2 to TRBJ2-4, with a possible D match to TRBD2 (5 bases). CDR1 is LGHNA, CDR2 YNFKEQ, per germline. CDR3 length: 15 amino acids. Trimming took off 0 bases at V and 7 bases at J, with 13 bases between the two ends. CDR3 in DNA: TGTGCCAGCAGCCAAGATCCAAATCCGGGGAACATTCAGTACTTC. It translates to CASSQDPNPGNIQYF.